The 9 T cell receptor beta chains below come from one sample, sequenced in a study of response to subunit inactivated influenza vaccine. MiXCR, run by TCRdb on the RT-PCR reads, gives a single entry per CDR3 protein. In the table there are about 570,000 distinct CDR3 sequences, approximately 11% of which are singletons. This sample was also put to use in a study of T cells expressing NK-cell markers. This second study notes: The authors made TCR beta cDNA libraries by 5'RACE template switching. This switching added a universal primer site and UMIs.

Sequencing used PBMCs from blood, obtained on the day of vaccination. The receptor source for this set is a man aged 50 to 59 who received an inactivated influenza vaccine.

This clonotype was recorded at least ten times. The CDR3 DNA reads TGTGCCAGCAGGACCGGGACGGTGAGCGAGCAGTACTTC. Protein sequence: CASRTGTVSEQYF. The chain has TRBV5-6 and TRBJ2-7; D possibly matches TRBD1 or TRBD2 (5 bases each). V lost 5 bases to trimming and J lost 6 bases, with 15 bases between them. This CDR3 contains 13 residues. CDR1 is SGHDT and CDR2 is YYEEEE in the germline V gene.

The chain combines TRBV5-1 with TRBJ2-2; D is unclear. Germline V lookup: CDR1 SGHRS, CDR2 YFSETQ. The CDR3 consists of 17 residues. Trimming stripped 3 bases from V and 0 bases from J, with 15 bases between. For the CDR3, the DNA is TGCGCCAGCAGCTCTACCGTCCTAGGGTCGAACACCGGGGAGCTGTTTTTT. Its protein is CASSSTVLGSNTGELFF. Together with reference TRBV5-1 and TRBJ2-2, the CDR3 gives the full variable domain: KAGVTQTPRYLIKTRGQQVTLSCSPISGHRSVSWYQQTPGQGLQFLFEYFSETQRNKGNFPGRFSGRQFSNSRSEMNVSTLELGDSALYLCASSSTVLGSNTGELFFGEGSRLTVL.

This clonotype was picked up a small number of times. This sequence joins TRBV5-1 and TRBJ2-1; D perhaps matches TRBD1 (5 bases). Germline values: CDR1 SGHRS, CDR2 YFSETQ. The ends were cut back, 4 bases at V and 4 bases at J, with 6 bases in the middle. The CDR3 consists of 12 residues. CDR3 protein: CASSHRYNEQFF. The CDR3 DNA follows: TGCGCCAGCAGCCACAGGTACAATGAGCAGTTCTTC.

V gene TRBV20-1 combines with J gene TRBJ2-1, with TRBD2 matching 7 bases. The V gene's germline CDR1 is DFQATT and CDR2 SNEGSKA (reference sequence). V lost 5 bases and J lost 3; bases outside the gene matches: 1. The CDR3 runs to 12 residues. This chain's CDR3 is CSAERDYNEQFF. DNA for the CDR3: TGCAGTGCTGAGCGGGACTACAATGAGCAGTTCTTC.

The rearrangement links TRBV28 to TRBJ2-7; D may be TRBD1 or TRBD2 (5 bases each). The germline V gene encodes CDR1 MDHEN and CDR2 SYDVKM. V lost 6 bases and J 3 bases, leaving 12 bases between the germline ends. There are 13 residues in the CDR3. CDR3 nucleotides: TGTGCCAGCAGGCCGGGGCCGATCTACGAGCAGTACTTC. This codes for CASRPGPIYEQYF.

The genes are TRBV4-3 and TRBJ2-1; 7 bases are shared with TRBD2. The CDR3 runs to 15 residues. V lost 4 bases and J lost 5; bases outside the gene matches: 8. CDR1 and CDR2 from the germline V gene are LGHNA and YSLEER. The CDR3 reads CASSPRLAPNNEQFF. CDR3 nucleotides: TGCGCCAGCAGCCCCCGACTAGCCCCGAACAATGAGCAGTTCTTC.

The chain has TRBV6-6 and TRBJ1-1; D may be TRBD1 (6 bases). V gave up 4 bases and J gave up 1 base, with 7 bases separating them. The CDR3 has 13 residues. Germline-derived CDR1 and CDR2 are MNHNY and SVGAGI (reference sequence). CDR3 nucleotides: TGTGCCAGCAGTTGGGACACGAACACTGAAGCTTTCTTT. This codes for CASSWDTNTEAFF.

V gene TRBV28 combines with J gene TRBJ2-7; D perhaps matches TRBD2 (9 bases). This CDR3 spans 22 amino acids. Germline V gene lookup returns CDR1 MDHEN and CDR2 SYDVKM. V lost 2 bases, J lost 0 bases, and 32 bases lay in between. CDR3 nucleotides: TGTGCCAGCAGTTTAGACAGGGGAATTGACGGGACTAGCTCTTCGAACTCCTACGAGCAGTACTTC. It yields the protein CASSLDRGIDGTSSSNSYEQYF. The full variable domain, in which reference TRBV28 and TRBJ2-7 provide the parts outside the CDR3, is DVKVTQSSRYLVKRTGEKVFLECVQDMDHENMFWYRQDPGLGLRLIYFSYDVKMKEKGDIPEGYSVSREKKERFSLILESASTNQTSMYLCASSLDRGIDGTSSSNSYEQYFGPGTRLTVT.

This clonotype was recorded a few times. The genes are TRBV29-1 and TRBJ1-1; possibly TRBD1 for D (6 bases). V was cut by 5 bases and J by 7 bases, with 17 bases left in between. CDR3 size: 13 residues. CDR1 is SQVTM and CDR2 is ANQGSEA in the germline V gene. The CDR3 nucleotides are TGCAGCGTTCGCGCCCGGGGGCCGGGTGAAGCTTTCTTT. This codes for CSVRARGPGEAFF.